Listed here are 30 T cell receptor beta chains from one sample, sequenced in a study of T cell repertoires in cytomegalovirus infection. TCRdb re-analysed the reads in MiXCR, keeping a single row per CDR3 protein. The repertoire holds approximately 250,000 distinct CDR3 sequences, 5% to 8.5% seen once, with about 6% in the top ten. The specimen was PBMCs. The receptors come from a human donor in good health (CMV status not recorded). Some clones in this sample may be carry-over from other donors' samples.

This clonotype was seen repeatedly, ten times or more. The V and J genes are TRBV20-1 and TRBJ1-1; D not certain. With 0 bases removed from V and 4 bases from J, the gap between germline ends came to 3 bases. Per the germline V gene, CDR1 is DFQATT and CDR2 is SNEGSKA (reference sequence). The CDR3 covers 11 residues. CDR3 nucleotide sequence: TGCAGTGCTAGAGATGGCACTGAAGCTTTCTTT. This encodes CSARDGTEAFF.

There are many counts of this clonotype. The chain uses TRBV12-3 or TRBV12-4 and TRBJ2-7; possible D gene TRBD2, 5 bases. The CDR3 is 13 amino acids. V lost 1 base to trimming and J lost 7 bases, with 11 bases between them. DNA for the CDR3: TGTGCCAGCAGTTTAGGGACTTTCGGGGAGCAGTACTTC. It codes for CASSLGTFGEQYF.

This clonotype occurred many times. The chain links TRBV4-2 to TRBJ1-5, with a weak D call TRBD1 (5 bases). Looked up from germline, CDR1 is LGHNA and CDR2 is YNFKEQ. Trimming removed 0 bases at V and 3 bases at J, with 12 bases between. The CDR3 is 16 amino acids. The CDR3 bases are TGTGCCAGCAGCCAAGAGTGGAGGGGACTCAATCAGCCCCAGCATTTT. Translated: CASSQEWRGLNQPQHF.

This clonotype was found many times. J is TRBJ2-3 and V is TRBV7-2, with 12 bases lining up with TRBD2. Per germline, CDR1 SGHTA and CDR2 FQGNSA. Losses at the gene ends were 4 bases for V and 1 base for J; bases not matched to a gene: 6. The CDR3 spans 17 residues. DNA of the CDR3: TGTGCCAGCAGCTCCTGGACTAGCGGGGCAGGCACAGATACGCAGTATTTT. Translation gives CASSSWTSGAGTDTQYF.

In this sample, this clonotype turned up many times. This rearrangement joins TRBV19 to TRBJ1-1, with D unclear. The germline CDR1 and CDR2 sequences are LNHDA and SQIVND (reference sequence). CDR3 length: 13 amino acids. V was cut by 7 bases and J by 1 base, with 10 bases left in between. The CDR3 sequence is CASNGFENTEAFF. The CDR3 DNA sequence: TGTGCCAGTAATGGATTCGAGAACACTGAAGCTTTCTTT. Looking up the rest from reference TRBV19 and TRBJ1-1 gives the full variable domain: DGGITQSPKYLFRKEGQNVTLSCEQNLNHDAMYWYRQDPGQGLRLIYYSQIVNDFQKGDIAEGYSVSREKKESFPLTVTSAQKNPTAFYLCASNGFENTEAFFGQGTRLTVV.

This clonotype was seen at least ten times. The V gene is TRBV29-1, the J gene TRBJ2-7; TRBD1 agrees at 8 bases. CDR3 length: 14 residues. With 5 bases clipped from V and 6 bases from J, the junction kept 12 bases outside the gene matches. Germline V gene lookup returns CDR1 SQVTM and CDR2 ANQGSEA. DNA of the CDR3: TGCAGCGTTACTCAGGGGGCGCTGGGTAGCGAGCAGTACTTC. This gives the protein CSVTQGALGSEQYF.

In its sample, this clonotype was seen many times. The chain has TRBV11-3 and TRBJ2-3; 8 bases are shared with TRBD2. CDR1 SGHNT and CDR2 YENEEA come from the germline V gene. Trimming cost V 4 bases and J 9 bases; bases outside gene matches: 9. The CDR3 sequence is 14 residues long. Written as DNA, the CDR3 is TGTGCCAGCAGCTCGGGACTAGTGCAGGAAACGCAGTATTTT. It yields the protein CASSSGLVQETQYF. The full variable domain, in which reference TRBV11-3 and TRBJ2-3 provide the parts outside the CDR3, is EAGVVQSPRYKIIEKKQPVAFWCNPISGHNTLYWYLQNLGQGPELLIRYENEEAVDDSQLPKDRFSAERLKGVDSTLKIQPAELGDSAVYLCASSSGLVQETQYFGPGTRLTVL.

This clonotype was picked up many times. The chain joins TRBV29-1 to TRBJ2-7, with 10 positions matching TRBD1. Trimming cost V 7 bases and J 1 base; bases outside gene matches: 4. The length of the CDR3 is 13 residues. Germline CDR1 and CDR2: SQVTM and ANQGSEA. CDR3: CSAEGQGSYEQYF. The CDR3 bases are TGCAGCGCCGAGGGACAGGGGTCCTACGAGCAGTACTTC.

This clonotype was seen ten or more times. CDR3 protein: CSARDHSSTGLRSNQPQHF. In DNA, the CDR3 is TGCAGTGCTAGAGACCACTCCTCTACTGGGTTGAGGAGCAATCAGCCCCAGCATTTT. This chain links TRBV20-1 with TRBJ1-5; D not resolved. V was shortened by 0 bases and J by 1 base, with 22 bases between the two germline ends. CDR1 is DFQATT, CDR2 SNEGSKA, per germline (reference sequence). The CDR3 length is 19 residues.

This clonotype was seen more than once but under ten times. V usage is TRBV4-2 and J usage is TRBJ1-5, with 7 bases lining up with TRBD1. Trimming removed 0 bases from V and 3 bases from J; junction bases left unmatched: 2. The germline gives CDR1 LGHNA, CDR2 YNFKEQ. This CDR3 region has 15 residues. CDR3 region: CASSQETGPNQPQHF. The CDR3, as DNA: TGTGCCAGCAGCCAAGAGACAGGGCCCAATCAGCCCCAGCATTTT.

This clonotype was counted a few times. This chain connects TRBV2 to TRBJ2-6; the D gene could be TRBD1 or TRBD2 (5 bases each). From germline, CDR1 is SNHLY and CDR2 FYNNEI. V lost 9 bases to trimming and J lost 0 bases, with 12 bases between them. The CDR3 extends over 15 amino acids. In DNA form, the CDR3 reads TGTGCCAGTTGGGACGATAGCTCTGGGGCCAACGTCCTGACTTTC. Translated: CASWDDSSGANVLTF.

This clonotype appeared many times. The chain uses TRBV11-3 and TRBJ2-6; a possible D gene is TRBD2 (6 bases). CDR3 length equals 17 residues. Trimming cost V 8 bases and J 0 bases, with 17 bases left between them. Germline assignment: CDR1 SGHNT and CDR2 YENEEA. The chain's CDR3 is CASAGRAGFSGANVLTF. The CDR3 DNA reads TGTGCCAGCGCTGGAAGGGCGGGGTTCTCTGGGGCCAACGTCCTGACTTTC.

This clonotype appeared many times. The V gene is TRBV20-1, the J gene TRBJ1-1, with TRBD1 matching over 7 bases. The germline gives CDR1 DFQATT, CDR2 SNEGSKA (reference sequence). The CDR3 loop spans 19 amino acids. The trim removed 7 bases at V and 4 bases at J, leaving 27 bases unmatched. The DNA of the CDR3 is TGCAGTGTCCTCCGACTAATGACAGGGAGAGGGGTAGGTGGCACTGAAGCTTTCTTT. It codes for CSVLRLMTGRGVGGTEAFF.

This clonotype has just one count. Since a much larger clone is just one base distant, this may be a read error. This chain joins TRBV4-3 and TRBJ1-2, with D hard to call. Germline loops: CDR1 LGHNA, CDR2 YSLEER. The CDR3 has 13 residues. Written as DNA, the CDR3 is TGCGCCTGCAGCCAAGCCGGGCCTTGGGGCTACACCTTC. Its translation: CACSQAGPWGYTF.

This clonotype was detected ten times or more. This sequence joins TRBV7-3 and TRBJ2-1, with 10 nucleotides matching TRBD2. Germline trimming cut 6 bases from V and 5 bases from J; bases unmatched to any gene: 7. The CDR3 consists of 15 residues. The germline gives CDR1 SGHTA, CDR2 FQGTGA. CDR3: CASRLSGGANNEQFF. CDR3 sequence (DNA): TGTGCCAGCAGGCTAAGCGGGGGGGCGAACAATGAGCAGTTCTTC.

This clonotype was found many times. The CDR3 region is CASRLEGARNYGYTF. CDR3 DNA sequence: TGTGCCAGCAGACTTGAGGGGGCACGGAACTATGGCTACACCTTC. V usage is TRBV6-1 and J usage is TRBJ1-2, with 7 bases matching TRBD1. The germline V gene has CDR1 MNHNS and CDR2 SASEGT. The V and J ends lost 6 bases and 2 bases, in that order; junction bases with no gene match: 9. The length of the CDR3 is 15 residues.

This clonotype was counted at least ten times. The chain combines TRBV19 with TRBJ2-2, with D unresolved. From germline, CDR1 is LNHDA and CDR2 SQIVND (reference sequence). This CDR3 spans 16 amino acids. V was cut by 7 bases and J by 0 bases, with 15 bases left in between. The CDR3 spells CASTSGSLPNTGELFF. DNA of the CDR3: TGTGCCAGTACCTCAGGAAGCCTTCCGAACACCGGGGAGCTGTTTTTT.

This clonotype was counted between two and nine times. V usage is TRBV2 and J usage is TRBJ1-4, with D uncertain. V shed 8 bases and J shed 6 bases, with 13 bases lying between them. In germline, CDR1 is SNHLY, CDR2 FYNNEI. The CDR3 extends over 13 amino acids. The CDR3 bases are TGTGCCAGCCGAGGGAGAATAGATGAAAAACTGTTTTTT. Its translation is CASRGRIDEKLFF.

This clonotype was detected many times. The CDR3 coding sequence is TGTGCCATCAGTGAGTCCCTTGGTAGCTCGAACACTGAAGCTTTCTTT. Protein: CAISESLGSSNTEAFF. This chain connects TRBV10-3 to TRBJ1-1, with no clear D. CDR3 length: 16 residues. V shed 0 bases and J shed 1 base, with 12 bases lying between them. Germline CDR1 reads ENHRY; CDR2 reads SYGVKD.

This clonotype appeared many times. Mismatch with germline at one junction end may stem from a read error. V usage is TRBV7-6 and J usage is TRBJ1-1; no reliable D call. This CDR3 has 12 amino acids. Germline V gene lookup returns CDR1 SGHVS and CDR2 FNYEAQ. DNA for the CDR3: TGCGCCAGCAGCTTGGTGGACACTGAAGCTTTCTTT. It translates to CASSLVDTEAFF.

The gene calls are TRBV28 and TRBJ1-4, with TRBD1 matching over 8 bases. The CDR3 has 16 residues. The junction had 7 bases not matched to a gene; V was cut back by 5 bases and J by 2 bases. Per germline, CDR1 MDHEN and CDR2 SYDVKM. The CDR3 DNA reads TGTGCCAGCAGTGGACAGGGTTTGAGCACTAATGAAAAACTGTTTTTT. Protein sequence: CASSGQGLSTNEKLFF.

This clonotype showed up many times. The chain couples TRBV18 to TRBJ2-7, with TRBD2 matching over 7 bases. V shed 0 bases, J shed 7 bases, and the junction held 9 bases outside the gene matches. The CDR3 is made up of 15 amino acids. Germline CDR1 is KGHSH and CDR2 is LQKENI. The CDR3 bases are TGTGCCAGCTCACCACCGGTGAGAAGAGCGGGAGAGCAGTACTTC. Amino acids: CASSPPVRRAGEQYF.

This clonotype has a count of ten or more. This chain uses TRBV6-6 with TRBJ2-7; 10 bases map to TRBD1. J was trimmed by 6 bases and V by 5 bases; bases with no gene match: 7. Germline V CDR1 and CDR2: MNHNY, SVGAGI (reference sequence). This CDR3 spans 14 amino acids. CDR3 residues: CASSQQGQGLEQYF. CDR3 sequence (DNA): TGTGCCAGCAGTCAACAGGGACAGGGGCTCGAGCAGTACTTC.

This clonotype was seen many times. This chain connects TRBV5-1 to TRBJ2-5; no definite D call. The ends were cut back, 0 bases at V and 5 bases at J, with 8 bases in the middle. Germline CDR1 reads SGHRS; CDR2 reads YFSETQ. The CDR3 sequence is 13 residues long. CDR3 in DNA: TGCGCCAGCAGCTTGGGGGCGAAGGAGACCCAGTACTTC. This codes for CASSLGAKETQYF.

This clonotype has only a few counts. The V call is TRBV2, the J call TRBJ2-1; D gene ambiguous. The CDR3 is 14 amino acids. V gave up 3 bases and J gave up 9 bases, with 15 bases separating them. In germline, CDR1 is SNHLY, CDR2 FYNNEI. CDR3 protein: CASSEHDIKTEQFF. CDR3 DNA sequence: TGTGCCAGCAGTGAGCACGATATTAAAACTGAGCAGTTCTTC.

This clonotype came up many times. V is TRBV7-2 and J is TRBJ1-5, with 11 nucleotides matching TRBD1. The J segment lost 2 bases and the V segment lost 8 bases, leaving 5 bases of the junction unmatched. The germline gives CDR1 SGHTA, CDR2 FQGNSA. This CDR3 spans 15 amino acids. For the CDR3, the DNA is TGTGCCAGCGGCCGGGACAGGGGGGGCAATCAGCCCCAGCATTTT. Encoded protein: CASGRDRGGNQPQHF.

The V call is TRBV12-5, the J call TRBJ2-1; 9 positions agree with TRBD1. Germline CDR1 LGHNT, CDR2 FRNRAP. The CDR3 is 15 amino acids. The trim removed 3 bases at V and 7 bases at J, leaving 7 bases unmatched. The CDR3 protein is CASGLIRTGENEQFF. CDR3 in DNA: TGTGCTAGTGGTTTAATCCGGACAGGGGAGAATGAGCAGTTCTTC. The whole variable domain, filled in from reference TRBV12-5 and TRBJ2-1, reads DARVTQTPRHKVTEMGQEVTMRCQPILGHNTVFWYRQTMMQGLELLAYFRNRAPLDDSGMPKDRFSAEMPDATLATLKIQPSEPRDSAVYFCASGLIRTGENEQFFGPGTRLTVL.

The chain is built from TRBV28 and TRBJ1-4, with TRBD1 as a possible D gene (6 bases). The CDR3 sequence is 14 residues long. Germline assignment: CDR1 MDHEN and CDR2 SYDVKM. Trimming stripped 4 bases from V and 8 bases from J, with 14 bases between. Here the CDR3 reads CASSSGVTEEKLFF. DNA of the CDR3: TGTGCCAGCAGTTCAGGGGTAACAGAGGAAAAACTGTTTTTT.

This clonotype was seen at least ten times. The V gene is TRBV6-2 or TRBV6-3, the J gene TRBJ2-2; 10 bases agree with TRBD2. CDR3 size: 16 residues. Trimming removed 5 bases from V and 1 base from J; junction bases left unmatched: 4. Germline V gives CDR1 MNHEY, CDR2 SVGEGT. The CDR3 bases are TGTGCCAGCAGTGACCGACTAGCGGGGAACACCGGGGAGCTGTTTTTT. This codes for CASSDRLAGNTGELFF.

The sample holds a few counts of this clonotype. J is TRBJ2-7 and V is TRBV29-1, with TRBD1 matching over 10 bases. CDR1 and CDR2 (germline): SQVTM, ANQGSEA. J lost 7 bases, V lost 7 bases, and 7 bases had no gene match. This CDR3 has 12 residues. CDR3 coding DNA: TGCAGCGCGGGACAGGGGACGGGAGAGCAGTACTTC. It encodes CSAGQGTGEQYF.